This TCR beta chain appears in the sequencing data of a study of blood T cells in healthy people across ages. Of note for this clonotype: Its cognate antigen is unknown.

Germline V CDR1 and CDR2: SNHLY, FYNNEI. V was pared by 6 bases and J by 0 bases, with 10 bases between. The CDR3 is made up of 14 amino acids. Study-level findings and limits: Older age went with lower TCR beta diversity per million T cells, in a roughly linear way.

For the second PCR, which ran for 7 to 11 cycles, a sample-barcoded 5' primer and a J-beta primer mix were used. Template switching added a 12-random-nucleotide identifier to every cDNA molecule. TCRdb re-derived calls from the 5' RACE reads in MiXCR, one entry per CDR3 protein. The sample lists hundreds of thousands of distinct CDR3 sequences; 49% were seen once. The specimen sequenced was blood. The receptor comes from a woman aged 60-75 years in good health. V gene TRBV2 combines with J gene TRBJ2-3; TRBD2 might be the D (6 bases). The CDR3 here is CASRAGRSTDTQYF. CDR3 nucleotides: TGTGCCAGCAGGGCCGGGAGAAGCACAGATACGCAGTATTTT. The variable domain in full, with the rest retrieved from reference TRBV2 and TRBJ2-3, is EPEVTQTPSHQVTQMGQEVILRCVPISNHLYFYWYRQILGQKVEFLVSFYNNEISEKSEIFDDQFSVERPDGSNFTLKIRSTKLEDSAMYFCASRAGRSTDTQYFGPGTRLTVL.